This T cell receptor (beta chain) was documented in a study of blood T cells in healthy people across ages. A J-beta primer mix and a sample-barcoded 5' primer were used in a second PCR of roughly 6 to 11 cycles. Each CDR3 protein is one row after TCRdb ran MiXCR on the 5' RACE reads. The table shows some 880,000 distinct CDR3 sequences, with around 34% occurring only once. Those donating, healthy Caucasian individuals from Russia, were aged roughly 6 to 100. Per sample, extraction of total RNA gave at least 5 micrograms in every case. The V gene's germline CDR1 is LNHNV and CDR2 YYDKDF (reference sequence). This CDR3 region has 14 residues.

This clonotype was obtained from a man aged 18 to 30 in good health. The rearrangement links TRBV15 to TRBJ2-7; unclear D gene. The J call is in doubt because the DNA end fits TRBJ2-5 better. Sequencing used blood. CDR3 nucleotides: TGTGCCACCAGCAGAGATTCGGTAGTTGAGACCCAGTACTTC. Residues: CATSRDSVVETQYF.